The clone carrying this T cell receptor (beta chain) appeared a few times. The use of a sample-barcoded 5' primer and a J-beta primer mix characterized a second PCR of 7 to 11 cycles. Each CDR3 protein is one row after TCRdb ran MiXCR on the 5' RACE reads. The table lists more than 700,000 distinct CDR3 sequences, approximately 53% of them singletons, with roughly 40% in the top ten. The data stem from a study of blood T cells in healthy people across ages. Donors ranged from roughly 6 to 90 years old and were healthy Caucasians in Russia. Each donor supplied roughly 9 milliliters of peripheral blood. The origin of this receptor is a man older than 75 in good health. The sequencing input was blood.

CDR3 coding DNA: TGCGCCAGCAGTATTGTAGGCGGGAGGTTCACTGAGCAGTTCTTC. Protein: CASSIVGGRFTEQFF. This rearrangement joins TRBV5-1 to TRBJ2-1; TRBD2 matches at 8 bases. Trimming took 5 bases from V and 9 from J; bases not matched to a gene: 13. Germline V gene lookup returns CDR1 SGHRS and CDR2 YFSETQ. This CDR3 contains 15 residues.